This T cell receptor beta chain is drawn from a study of radiation and T cells in renal cell carcinoma. Regarding the study as a whole: In blood, top tumor clones expanded by 2 weeks, shrinking by 4. Sampling covered only approximately 1 g of each tumor.

The data were produced by immunoSEQ multiplex PCR, yet TCRdb's version contains in-frame clones alone and is incomplete. Seen here are tens of thousands of clones, 45% to 50% observed once, and the top ten hold roughly 17%. Comments on this clone: Antigen specificity is unknown.

As to treatment: 15 Gy SBRT to primary tumor, nephrectomy 4 weeks later. The CDR3 totals 10 residues. The chain is built from TRBV21-1 and TRBJ2-1; TRBD2, the table's D call, was not compared with the DNA. TRBV21-1 is flagged as a pseudogene. This clonotype was sampled from a woman aged 45-59 years with renal cell carcinoma. This specimen was tumor tissue, taken from a patient whose treatment included radiotherapy and nephrectomy. In nucleotides, the CDR3 is TGTGCCAGCACCGGAGGGGAGCAGTTCTTC. It codes for CASTGGEQFF.